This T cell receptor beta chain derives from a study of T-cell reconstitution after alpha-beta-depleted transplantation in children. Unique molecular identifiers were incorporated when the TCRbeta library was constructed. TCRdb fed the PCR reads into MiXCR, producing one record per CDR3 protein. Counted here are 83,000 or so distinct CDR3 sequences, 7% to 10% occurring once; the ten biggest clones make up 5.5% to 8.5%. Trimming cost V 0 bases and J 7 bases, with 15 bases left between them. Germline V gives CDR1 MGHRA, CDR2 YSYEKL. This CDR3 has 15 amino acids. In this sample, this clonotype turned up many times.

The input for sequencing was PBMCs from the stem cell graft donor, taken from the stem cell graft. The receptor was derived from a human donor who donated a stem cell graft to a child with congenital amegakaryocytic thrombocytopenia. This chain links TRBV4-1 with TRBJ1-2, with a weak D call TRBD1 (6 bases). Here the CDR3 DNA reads TGCGCCAGCAGCCAAGAGGAGGGGGGGCGCGGTGGCTACACCTTC. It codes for CASSQEEGGRGGYTF.